This TCR beta chain came from a study of cytomegalovirus exposure and HLA in healthy donors. Whole-study context: The roughly 120 validation repertoires, a later analysis reported, used the same platform as the approximately 670 first-cohort repertoires.

Overall study results and limits: The study flagged roughly 160 TCR beta chains as cytomegalovirus-associated. In vitro confirmation showed three CMV-associated chains to be CMV antigen specific.

CDR1 and CDR2 (germline): SGHTA, FQGNSA. V dropped 4 bases and J dropped 3 bases, with 9 bases sitting between them. The CDR3 runs to 13 residues. Notes on this clone: Its target is unknown.

Produced via immunoSEQ multiplex PCR; TCRdb's table is partial and in-frame only. The sample shows approximately 210,000 clones, about 84% of them seen only once. The TCR sequence derives from a young woman in good health and CMV-seronegative. This chain uses TRBV7-2 with TRBJ1-1, with TRBD1 as a possible D gene (6 bases). Source material: PBMCs. CDR3 in amino acids: CASSSQGYTEAFF. DNA for the CDR3: TGTGCCAGCAGCTCTCAGGGGTACACTGAAGCTTTCTTT.